The 31 T cell receptor beta chains given below trace back to one sample, sequenced in a study of blood T cell repertoires in COVID-19. TCRdb's table, derived via immunoSEQ multiplex PCR, lists solely in-frame clones and lacks some. The sample lists around 300,000 clones; 90% were seen once. Sequenced sample: peripheral blood. The receptors come from a woman aged 40 to 50 with COVID-19, enrolled during active disease.

V gene TRBV30 combines with J gene TRBJ1-2; D is unclear. V was clipped by 5 bases and J by 0 bases, with 10 bases between them. This CDR3 has 13 amino acids. The V gene's germline CDR1 is GTSNPN and CDR2 SVGIG (reference sequence). The CDR3 nucleotides read TGTGCCTGGGCAGGCACTTCTAACTATGGCTACACCTTC. It encodes CAWAGTSNYGYTF.

This clone was recorded once. The chain has TRBV28 and TRBJ1-2; 7 nucleotides agree with TRBD1. Per germline, CDR1 MDHEN and CDR2 SYDVKM. CDR3 length: 16 amino acids. V was pared by 0 bases and J by 5 bases, with 9 bases of the junction left unmatched. CDR3 DNA: TGTGCCAGCAGTTTATGGCTACAGGGGTCCCCTTATGGCTACACCTTC. It yields the protein CASSLWLQGSPYGYTF.

This clone has just one count. The chain joins TRBV24-1 to TRBJ2-1, with D maybe TRBD1 (6 bases). The CDR3 is 15 residues long. CDR1 and CDR2 (germline): KGHDR, SFDVKD. Deletions cut 2 bases from V and 6 bases from J, with 13 bases between. The CDR3 nucleotides are TGTGCCACCAGTGATTCTTCCGGGACATTCAATGAGCAGTTCTTC. Encoded protein: CATSDSSGTFNEQFF.

This clone appeared a few times. In nucleotides, the CDR3 is TGTGCCAGCCGCAAAGGGGAAATAGATGGCTACACCTTC. Protein product: CASRKGEIDGYTF. The chain links TRBV28 to TRBJ1-2, with D possibly matching TRBD1 (5 bases). From germline, CDR1 is MDHEN and CDR2 SYDVKM. Trimming took 8 bases from V and 6 from J, leaving 16 bases between them. This CDR3 is 13 amino acids long.

This sequence joins TRBV9 and TRBJ1-3; D ambiguous. The germline V gene has CDR1 SGDLS and CDR2 YYNGEE. The CDR3 length is 16 residues. V was cut by 1 base and J by 0 bases, with 11 bases left in between. The CDR3: CASSVFSASSGNTIYF. CDR3 in DNA: TGTGCCAGCAGCGTATTTTCCGCGAGCTCTGGAAACACCATATATTTT.

The rearrangement uses TRBV27 and TRBJ1-5, with D possibly matching TRBD1 (6 bases). The CDR3 consists of 14 residues. Germline CDR1 and CDR2: MNHEY and SMNVEV (reference sequence). V lost 6 bases and J 6 bases, leaving 15 bases between the germline ends. The CDR3 nucleotides read TGTGCCAGCAGGAATACAGGGTCCGTTCAGCCCCAGCATTTT. The encoded protein is CASRNTGSVQPQHF.

This chain links TRBV6-2 or TRBV6-3 with TRBJ2-3; 12 bases line up with TRBD2. The CDR3 runs 17 residues. J lost 3 bases, V lost 6 bases, and 10 bases had no gene match. Germline CDR1 is MNHEY and CDR2 is SVGEGT. The CDR3 is CASSQLLLAGGTDTQYF. CDR3 sequence (DNA): TGTGCCAGCAGCCAACTATTGCTAGCGGGAGGGACAGATACGCAGTATTTT.

The chain carries TRBV6-6 and TRBJ2-3; D may be TRBD2 (5 bases). The CDR3 totals 16 residues. V gave up 3 bases and J gave up 0 bases, with 13 bases separating them. Looked up from germline, CDR1 is MNHNY and CDR2 is SVGAGI (reference sequence). This chain's CDR3 is CASSYIRGRSTDTQYF. CDR3 DNA: TGTGCCAGCAGTTATATCCGCGGGCGTAGCACAGATACGCAGTATTTT.

The J gene is TRBJ1-4, the V gene TRBV11-2; TRBD1 agrees at 7 bases. The V and J ends lost 2 bases and 4 bases, in that order; junction bases with no gene match: 4. Germline V gene sequence: CDR1 SGHAT, CDR2 FQNNGV. The CDR3 has 15 amino acids. CDR3 in amino acids: CASSLTGDRNEKLFF. CDR3 nucleotides: TGTGCCAGCAGCTTAACAGGGGACCGTAATGAAAAACTGTTTTTT.

The gene calls are TRBV28 and TRBJ1-5; TRBD1 agrees at 8 bases. There are 14 residues in the CDR3. V dropped 7 bases and J dropped 8; count of bases not matched to a gene: 10. Germline loops: CDR1 MDHEN, CDR2 SYDVKM. The DNA for the CDR3 is TGTGCCAGCACCATACGGACAGGGACAGAGCCCCAGCATTTT. Its protein product is CASTIRTGTEPQHF.

The V call is TRBV18, the J call TRBJ2-4; 7 bases fit TRBD2. Unmatched junction bases numbered 10, after V lost 2 bases and J lost 0 bases. The CDR3 contains 18 residues. CDR1 is KGHSH, CDR2 LQKENI, per germline. CDR3 coding DNA: TGTGCCAGCTCACCATACCTAGCGGCGGGTGGAGCCAAAAACATTCAGTACTTC. Its protein product is CASSPYLAAGGAKNIQYF.

The V call is TRBV7-9, the J call TRBJ1-6; 9 bases are a match to TRBD1. This CDR3 region has 14 residues. In germline, CDR1 is SEHNR, CDR2 FQNEAQ (reference sequence). The V and J ends lost 7 bases and 5 bases, in that order; junction bases with no gene match: 3. CDR3 sequence reads: CASIRTGDNSPLHF. CDR3 in DNA: TGTGCCAGCATCCGGACAGGGGATAATTCACCCCTCCACTTT.

The gene calls are TRBV4-2 and TRBJ2-7; 9 bases are a match to TRBD1. With 1 base clipped from V and 2 bases from J, the junction kept 6 bases outside the gene matches. CDR1 and CDR2 (germline): LGHNA, YNFKEQ. This CDR3 has 16 residues. This CDR3 is CASSQGKGQGTYEQYF. CDR3 nucleotides: TGTGCCAGCAGCCAAGGAAAGGGACAGGGCACCTACGAGCAGTACTTC.

V gene TRBV7-9 combines with J gene TRBJ1-1; D ambiguous. Trimming stripped 4 bases from V and 3 bases from J, with 12 bases between. This CDR3 spans 14 amino acids. CDR1 and CDR2 (germline): SEHNR, FQNEAQ (reference sequence). CDR3 DNA: TGTGCCAGCAGCTCCCCCACCTGGCACACTGAAGCTTTCTTT. Its translation: CASSSPTWHTEAFF. Based on the CDR3 plus reference TRBV7-9 and TRBJ1-1, the full variable domain is DTGVSQNPRHKITKRGQNVTFRCDPISEHNRLYWYRQTLGQGPEFLTYFQNEAQLEKSRLLSDRFSAERPKGSFSTLEIQRTEQGDSAMYLCASSSPTWHTEAFFGQGTRLTVV.

The CDR3: CASSLYYRASGIGSYNEQFF. CDR3 DNA: TGTGCCAGCAGCTTGTACTATAGGGCTAGCGGGATAGGCTCCTACAATGAGCAGTTCTTC. V usage is TRBV5-5 and J usage is TRBJ2-1; TRBD2 agrees at 9 bases. The junction had 14 bases not matched to a gene; V was cut back by 1 base and J by 0 bases. CDR1 is SGHKS, CDR2 YYEKEE, per germline (reference sequence). The CDR3 loop spans 20 amino acids. Combining the CDR3 with reference TRBV5-5 and TRBJ2-1 gives the whole variable domain DAGVTQSPTHLIKTRGQQVTLRCSPISGHKSVSWYQQVLGQGPQFIFQYYEKEERGRGNFPDRFSARQFPNYSSELNVNALLLGDSALYLCASSLYYRASGIGSYNEQFFGPGTRLTVL.

The gene calls are TRBV28 and TRBJ1-5; 8 bases are shared with TRBD1. Germline lookup yields CDR1 MDHEN and CDR2 SYDVKM. There are 16 residues in the CDR3. The V and J ends lost 2 bases and 5 bases, in that order; junction bases with no gene match: 8. CDR3 sequence: CASSLGQGRWHQPQHF. The CDR3 nucleotides read TGTGCCAGCAGTTTAGGACAGGGAAGATGGCATCAGCCCCAGCATTTT.

The V gene is TRBV15, the J gene TRBJ1-5; 7 nucleotides agree with TRBD1. The V gene end was trimmed by 0 bases and the J gene end by 5 bases; junction bases not matched to a gene: 13. Germline CDR1 is LNHNV and CDR2 is YYDKDF (reference sequence). The CDR3 length is 18 residues. The CDR3 region has the DNA TGTGCCACCAGCAGAGACCCTACCACACTTACAGGGGATCAGCCCCAGCATTTT. This sequence encodes CATSRDPTTLTGDQPQHF.

As regards this clone: In the same sample, other DNA sequences code for this CDR3. CDR3 loop: CAISAGIDTEAFF. The CDR3 DNA reads as TGTGCCATCAGTGCGGGGATTGACACTGAAGCTTTCTTT. This rearrangement joins TRBV10-3 to TRBJ1-1; D uncertain. CDR3 length equals 13 residues. Trimming took 4 bases from V and 3 from J, leaving 9 bases between them. Looked up from germline, CDR1 is ENHRY and CDR2 is SYGVKD.

The CDR3 is CASSGGDGETQYF. Here the CDR3 DNA reads TGTGCCAGCAGCGGGGGGGATGGAGAGACCCAGTACTTC. V gene TRBV2 combines with J gene TRBJ2-5; TRBD2 aligns across 8 bases. The CDR3 sequence is 13 residues long. The germline V gene has CDR1 SNHLY and CDR2 FYNNEI. The J segment lost 4 bases and the V segment lost 6 bases, leaving 4 bases of the junction unmatched.

The chain employs TRBV19 and TRBJ2-2; TRBD2 might be the D (6 bases). There are 17 residues in the CDR3. CDR1 and CDR2 (germline): LNHDA, SQIVND (reference sequence). The V end lost 6 bases, the J end lost 5 bases, and 22 bases lay between the germline ends. CDR3 sequence: CASSPQPQGGLTGELFF. The CDR3 DNA reads as TGTGCCAGTAGCCCCCAACCCCAGGGAGGCCTAACCGGGGAGCTGTTTTTT.

The gene calls are TRBV10-3 and TRBJ2-1; TRBD2 matches 8 bases. Germline assignment: CDR1 ENHRY and CDR2 SYGVKD. The CDR3 totals 16 residues. V gave up 6 bases and J gave up 7 bases; unmatched junction bases: 14. CDR3 sequence: CAISRPPGLVGNEQFF. CDR3 DNA sequence: TGTGCCATCAGCCGCCCCCCGGGACTAGTCGGGAATGAGCAGTTCTTC.

V and J are TRBV7-2 and TRBJ1-3; D gene ambiguous. V was cut by 2 bases and J by 2 bases, with 4 bases left in between. CDR1 and CDR2 from the germline V gene are SGHTA and FQGNSA. This CDR3 spans 13 amino acids. The DNA for the CDR3 is TGTGCCAGCAGCTTAAAGCCTGGAAACACCATATATTTT. This translates into CASSLKPGNTIYF.

The chain couples TRBV9 to TRBJ1-5; no firm D call. CDR3 length equals 14 residues. V was shortened by 2 bases and J by 5 bases, with 11 bases between the two germline ends. Germline CDR1 is SGDLS and CDR2 is YYNGEE. CDR3 sequence reads: CASSVRAGDQPQHF. As DNA, the CDR3 is TGTGCCAGCAGCGTCAGAGCAGGTGATCAGCCCCAGCATTTT.

The chain joins TRBV11-2 to TRBJ2-7; 7 nucleotides match TRBD1. V lost 0 bases, J lost 5 bases, and 10 bases stayed unmatched. This CDR3 has 16 residues. The germline CDR1 and CDR2 sequences are SGHAT and FQNNGV. The CDR3 loop is CASSLDIGGAMNEQYF. CDR3 in DNA: TGTGCCAGCAGCTTAGATATAGGGGGCGCGATGAACGAGCAGTACTTC.

This clone was found once. The rearrangement uses TRBV10-3 and TRBJ1-3; 9 nucleotides agree with TRBD1. Per the germline V gene, CDR1 is ENHRY and CDR2 is SYGVKD. The ends lost 8 bases at V and 9 bases at J; junction bases unmatched: 8. CDR3 length: 13 residues. Here the CDR3 reads CAIGQGRMATIYF. The CDR3 DNA sequence: TGTGCCATCGGACAGGGGAGAATGGCCACCATATATTTT.

The rearrangement uses TRBV5-1 and TRBJ2-3; TRBD2 matches 8 bases. The germline CDR1 and CDR2 sequences are SGHRS and YFSETQ. The junction had 7 bases not matched to a gene; V was cut back by 4 bases and J by 6 bases. The CDR3 length is 14 residues. As DNA, the CDR3 is TGCGCCAGCAGCAATAGCGGGGCCCAGGATACGCAGTATTTT. Encoded protein: CASSNSGAQDTQYF.

The chain links TRBV25-1 to TRBJ1-4, with D tentatively TRBD1 (5 bases). This CDR3 is built from 14 residues. The V end was cut by 7 bases, the J end by 4 bases, with 13 bases between. Per the germline V gene, CDR1 is MGHDK and CDR2 is SYGVNS. CDR3 protein: CASTMTASNEKLFF. The CDR3, as DNA: TGTGCCAGCACGATGACAGCAAGTAATGAAAAACTGTTTTTT.

This clone showed up just once. The genes are TRBV19 and TRBJ1-3; D not resolved. The CDR3 is made up of 13 amino acids. Germline lookup yields CDR1 LNHDA and CDR2 SQIVND (reference sequence). Trimming stripped 8 bases from V and 0 bases from J, with 8 bases between. The CDR3 DNA follows: TGTGCCAGTGGAGTAGGCTCTGGAAACACCATATATTTT. Translating it yields CASGVGSGNTIYF. The whole variable domain, filled in from reference TRBV19 and TRBJ1-3, reads DGGITQSPKYLFRKEGQNVTLSCEQNLNHDAMYWYRQDPGQGLRLIYYSQIVNDFQKGDIAEGYSVSREKKESFPLTVTSAQKNPTAFYLCASGVGSGNTIYFGEGSWLTVV.

This clone was seen only once. The chain has TRBV29-1 and TRBJ2-7; 12 nucleotides agree with TRBD2. This CDR3 is 13 amino acids long. CDR1 and CDR2 (germline): SQVTM, ANQGSEA. V lost 6 bases, J lost 7 bases, and 7 bases stayed unmatched. CDR3 bases: TGCAGCGTCAACGGACTAGCGGGATGGGAGCAGTACTTC. Translating gives CSVNGLAGWEQYF.

This chain uses TRBV20-1 with TRBJ2-7; D unresolved. CDR3 length: 11 amino acids. Germline CDR1 DFQATT, CDR2 SNEGSKA (reference sequence). Trimming took off 0 bases at V and 3 bases at J, with 3 bases between the two ends. The CDR3 bases are TGCAGTGCTAGAGATCTCTACGAGCAGTACTTC. Its translation is CSARDLYEQYF.

V and J are TRBV7-2 and TRBJ1-2, with D hard to call. The germline V gene encodes CDR1 SGHTA and CDR2 FQGNSA. The CDR3 spans 14 residues. With 1 base removed from V and 3 bases from J, the gap between germline ends came to 9 bases. This CDR3 is CASSLVGNDYGYTF. CDR3 coding DNA: TGTGCCAGCAGCTTAGTCGGGAACGACTATGGCTACACCTTC.